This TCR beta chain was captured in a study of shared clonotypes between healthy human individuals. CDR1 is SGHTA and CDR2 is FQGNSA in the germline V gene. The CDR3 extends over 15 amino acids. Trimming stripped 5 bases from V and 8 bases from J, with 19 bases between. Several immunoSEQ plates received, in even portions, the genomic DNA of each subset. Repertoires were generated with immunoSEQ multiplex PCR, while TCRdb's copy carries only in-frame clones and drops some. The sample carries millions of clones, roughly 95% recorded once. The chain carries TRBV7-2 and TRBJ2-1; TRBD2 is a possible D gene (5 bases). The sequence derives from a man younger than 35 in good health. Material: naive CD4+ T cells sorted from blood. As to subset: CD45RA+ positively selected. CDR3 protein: CASSRPDLAKDEQFF. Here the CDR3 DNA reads TGTGCCAGCAGCCGTCCGGACTTAGCGAAGGATGAGCAGTTCTTC.